This T cell receptor (beta chain) derives from a study of T-cell reconstitution after alpha-beta-depleted transplantation in children. V was clipped by 2 bases and J by 0 bases, with 7 bases between them. The CDR3 covers 14 residues. Preparation of the TCRbeta library involved a method that used unique molecular identifiers. TCRdb used MiXCR to reprocess the PCR reads, holding one entry per CDR3 protein. The sample has under 350,000 distinct CDR3 sequences; more than 9% are singletons. The source is a human donor who donated a stem cell graft to a child with SCID. Specimen: PBMCs from the stem cell graft donor, collected from the stem cell graft. The gene calls are TRBV12-3 or TRBV12-4 and TRBJ2-5; D not certain. This CDR3 reads CASSLTGYQETQYF. The CDR3 nucleotides read TGTGCCAGCAGTTTAACCGGTTACCAAGAGACCCAGTACTTC.